The 21 T cell receptor beta chains below were found in one sample sequenced in a study of T-cell memory formation after mild COVID-19. MiXCR was run by TCRdb on the 5' RACE reads, yielding one entry per CDR3 protein. The table includes about 130,000 distinct CDR3 sequences, over 15% detected once. Input material: PBMCs or a T cell subset sorted from them (not recorded which). The receptors come from a man younger than 35 who had mild COVID-19 (a few samples of this study predate the infection). Cell type and time point are not known.

This clonotype was observed a handful of times. The rearrangement uses TRBV4-2 and TRBJ2-6; tentatively, D is TRBD1 or TRBD2 (5 bases each). The CDR3 totals 18 residues. Trimming pared 4 bases from V and 1 base from J, leaving 17 bases between. The germline gives CDR1 LGHNA, CDR2 YNFKEQ. The CDR3 is CASSRSQRGGSGANVLTF. In DNA, the CDR3 is TGTGCCAGCAGCCGCTCCCAGAGGGGCGGATCTGGGGCCAACGTCCTGACTTTC.

The rearrangement uses TRBV6-6 and TRBJ1-5; weak D call: TRBD1 (5 bases). V was clipped by 3 bases and J by 7 bases, with 16 bases between them. This CDR3 is 15 amino acids long. Germline CDR1 reads MNHNY; CDR2 reads SVGAGI (reference sequence). The CDR3 spells CASSYRLGAQQPQHF. CDR3 nucleotide sequence: TGTGCCAGCAGTTATAGGTTAGGGGCACAGCAGCCCCAGCATTTT.

This chain uses TRBV4-2 with TRBJ2-7; D remains unclear. V was trimmed by 1 base and J by 3 bases, leaving 13 bases between them. This CDR3 region has 15 residues. The germline gives CDR1 LGHNA, CDR2 YNFKEQ. CDR3 DNA: TGTGCCAGCAGCCAAGGGCTTGTGGCTGACTACGAGCAGTACTTC. This translates into CASSQGLVADYEQYF.

This clonotype was observed a handful of times. V gene TRBV2 combines with J gene TRBJ2-3, with 7 positions matching TRBD1. Germline V gives CDR1 SNHLY, CDR2 FYNNEI. The CDR3 runs 13 residues. The trim removed 4 bases at V and 3 bases at J, leaving 1 base unmatched. The CDR3 DNA is TGTGCCAGCAGTGGACAGGGAACAGATACGCAGTATTTT. This codes for CASSGQGTDTQYF.

The chain employs TRBV6-6 and TRBJ2-3, with 10 bases fitting TRBD2. The V segment lost 8 bases and the J segment 5 bases; nucleotides outside the gene matches: 7. Germline V gene data show CDR1 as MNHNY and CDR2 as SVGAGI (reference sequence). The CDR3 is 14 amino acids. The CDR3 bases are TGTGCCAGCCGCGAGCTAGCGGGGGTAGATACGCAGTATTTT. This encodes CASRELAGVDTQYF.

The chain couples TRBV20-1 to TRBJ2-1, with a tentative D call TRBD2 (6 bases). Trimming left V 5 bases short and J 7 bases short, with 27 bases between. This CDR3 has 17 amino acids. Germline V gene lookup returns CDR1 DFQATT and CDR2 SNEGSKA (reference sequence). CDR3 sequence (DNA): TGCAGTGCTTCCCATCGACCTCGGGACTCCACGGGAAATGAGCAGTTCTTC. Translated: CSASHRPRDSTGNEQFF.

The chain employs TRBV5-1 and TRBJ2-5, with D possibly matching TRBD1 (7 bases). The CDR3 is made up of 15 amino acids. Germline CDR1 reads SGHRS; CDR2 reads YFSETQ. Between the trimmed V and J ends, which lost 4 bases and 2 bases, there was a span of 15 bases. The chain's CDR3 is CASSRGTELQETQYF. CDR3 sequence (DNA): TGCGCCAGCAGCCGCGGGACAGAGCTTCAAGAGACCCAGTACTTC. The full variable domain, its missing parts supplied by reference TRBV5-1 and TRBJ2-5, is KAGVTQTPRYLIKTRGQQVTLSCSPISGHRSVSWYQQTPGQGLQFLFEYFSETQRNKGNFPGRFSGRQFSNSRSEMNVSTLELGDSALYLCASSRGTELQETQYFGPGTRLLVL.

This chain uses TRBV24-1 with TRBJ1-5; 7 bases match TRBD1. With V trimmed by 0 bases and J by 2 bases, 3 bases remained unmatched. Germline CDR1 KGHDR, CDR2 SFDVKD. CDR3 size: 16 residues. CDR3 residues: CATSDLGDRGNQPQHF. Written as DNA, the CDR3 is TGTGCCACCAGTGATTTGGGAGACAGGGGCAATCAGCCCCAGCATTTT.

The rearrangement uses TRBV28 and TRBJ2-7, with D perhaps TRBD1 (6 bases). Germline CDR1 and CDR2: MDHEN and SYDVKM. The CDR3 has 12 amino acids. V was cut by 5 bases and J by 7 bases, with 12 bases left in between. CDR3 region: CASSTTGQEQYF. The CDR3 nucleotides are TGTGCCAGCAGTACTACAGGGCAGGAGCAGTACTTC.

A few counts support this clonotype. The chain couples TRBV5-1 to TRBJ2-3; either TRBD1 or TRBD2 may fit D (5 bases each). V was trimmed by 0 bases and J by 5 bases, leaving 13 bases between them. The length of the CDR3 is 15 residues. Looked up from germline, CDR1 is SGHRS and CDR2 is YFSETQ. The CDR3 DNA reads TGCGCCAGCAGCTTGGCCGGGGCCCGTATAGATACGCAGTATTTT. Translating gives CASSLAGARIDTQYF.

This clonotype was seen only a few times. This chain connects TRBV5-1 to TRBJ2-5; the D is unclear. The CDR3 runs to 15 residues. In germline, CDR1 is SGHRS, CDR2 YFSETQ. Trimming cost V 3 bases and J 2 bases, with 14 bases left between them. The CDR3 reads CASSSLGMEQETQYF. DNA for the CDR3: TGCGCCAGCAGCTCTCTGGGGATGGAACAAGAGACCCAGTACTTC.

The chain carries TRBV2 and TRBJ1-5; TRBD1 matches 9 bases. From germline, CDR1 is SNHLY and CDR2 FYNNEI. CDR3 length equals 14 residues. The junction had 6 bases not matched to a gene; V was cut back by 5 bases and J by 7 bases. The CDR3 here is CASSRGTGRQPQHF. CDR3 nucleotides: TGTGCCAGCAGTAGGGGGACAGGGCGGCAGCCCCAGCATTTT.

This CDR3 is CAWSVPGRYTGELFF. The DNA for the CDR3 is TGTGCCTGGAGTGTCCCCGGCCGATACACCGGGGAGCTGTTTTTT. The V gene is TRBV30, the J gene TRBJ2-2; D remains ambiguous. This CDR3 has 15 residues. Germline V gene lookup returns CDR1 GTSNPN and CDR2 SVGIG (reference sequence). The V end was cut by 0 bases, the J end by 3 bases, with 11 bases between.

This clonotype has a handful of counts. The J gene is TRBJ2-5, the V gene TRBV5-1; D may match TRBD1 or TRBD2 (5 bases each). This CDR3 contains 14 residues. V was pared by 0 bases and J by 5 bases, with 11 bases between. Per the germline V gene, CDR1 is SGHRS and CDR2 is YFSETQ. CDR3 sequence reads: CASSLVGVVETQYF. Here the CDR3 DNA reads TGCGCCAGCAGCTTGGTGGGGGTGGTGGAGACCCAGTACTTC. The whole variable domain, filled in from reference TRBV5-1 and TRBJ2-5, reads KAGVTQTPRYLIKTRGQQVTLSCSPISGHRSVSWYQQTPGQGLQFLFEYFSETQRNKGNFPGRFSGRQFSNSRSEMNVSTLELGDSALYLCASSLVGVVETQYFGPGTRLLVL.

Notes on this clonotype: A read error may produce the germline difference seen at one junction end. This sequence joins TRBV11-3 and TRBJ2-5; D possibly corresponds to TRBD1 (5 bases). Germline CDR1 SGHNT, CDR2 YENEEA. The CDR3 runs 13 residues. The CDR3 DNA reads TGTGCCAGCAGCTTAGGCGGACAAGGGACCCAGTACTTC. Translation: CASSLGGQGTQYF.

This clonotype turned up a few times. The V call is TRBV20-1, the J call TRBJ1-3; D gene ambiguous. Trimming removed 3 bases at V and 0 bases at J, with 9 bases between. There are 14 residues in the CDR3. Germline V gives CDR1 DFQATT, CDR2 SNEGSKA (reference sequence). DNA of the CDR3: TGCAGTGCTAGGGGCAGTAGCTCTGGAAACACCATATATTTT. This encodes CSARGSSSGNTIYF.

As concerns this clonotype: This may come from a read error, since a much larger clone is one base off. The conserved phenylalanine or tryptophan is not found at the CDR3 terminus, so this likely reflects a read error. The rearrangement uses TRBV6-5 and TRBJ1-2; a possible D gene is TRBD1 (5 bases). The germline CDR1 and CDR2 sequences are MNHEY and SVGAGI. V was pared by 5 bases and J by 5 bases, with 12 bases between. There are 13 residues in the CDR3. The CDR3 bases are TGTGCCAGCAGTCCCGGGGGGAGATATGGCTACACCCTC. It translates to CASSPGGRYGYTL.

The chain uses TRBV18 and TRBJ1-6; D not resolved. Germline CDR1 reads KGHSH; CDR2 reads LQKENI. The CDR3 consists of 15 residues. The V end was cut by 2 bases, the J end by 5 bases, with 10 bases between. CDR3 sequence reads: CASSPRQTNNSPLHF. The CDR3 coding sequence is TGTGCCAGCTCACCAAGGCAGACAAATAATTCACCCCTCCACTTT. The full variable domain, with the rest looked up from reference TRBV18 and TRBJ1-6, is NAGVMQNPRHLVRRRGQEARLRCSPMKGHSHVYWYRQLPEEGLKFMVYLQKENIIDESGMPKERFSAEFPKEGPSILRIQQVVRGDSAAYFCASSPRQTNNSPLHFGNGTRLTVT.

This clonotype was seen only a few times. The chain links TRBV12-3 or TRBV12-4 to TRBJ2-1; a possible D gene is TRBD2 (5 bases). This CDR3 contains 13 residues. The germline V and J ends were trimmed by 3 bases and 6 bases, with 9 bases remaining between them. CDR3 in amino acids: CASSLNRGNEQFF. The CDR3 nucleotides are TGTGCCAGCAGTTTGAACCGGGGCAATGAGCAGTTCTTC.

There are many counts of this clonotype. The V call is TRBV9, the J call TRBJ2-2, with TRBD2 as a possible D gene (5 bases). There are 14 residues in the CDR3. Germline lookup yields CDR1 SGDLS and CDR2 YYNGEE. V lost 3 bases to trimming and J lost 4 bases, with 10 bases between them. CDR3 sequence reads: CASSALVTTGELFF. The CDR3 DNA is TGTGCCAGCAGCGCACTAGTCACCACCGGGGAGCTGTTTTTT.

The V and J genes are TRBV7-2 and TRBJ1-2; D possibly corresponds to TRBD1 (5 bases). V lost 5 bases to trimming and J lost 4 bases, with 8 bases between them. CDR3 length: 12 amino acids. Germline CDR1 reads SGHTA; CDR2 reads FQGNSA. For the CDR3, the DNA is TGTGCCAGCAGCGGAAGGGGCTATGGCTACACCTTC. This codes for CASSGRGYGYTF.